The 23 T cell receptor beta chains reported below all come from one sample, sequenced in a study of CD8 T cells in ankylosing spondylitis. Each CDR3 protein is one row after TCRdb ran MiXCR on the 5' RACE reads. The sample yields 250,000 or so distinct CDR3 sequences, around 10% seen once. Sequenced material: blood, either unsorted or a sorted T cell fraction (not recorded which). The receptors stem from a male donor with ankylosing spondylitis or in good health (not recorded which).

This clonotype was recorded at least ten times. The chain is built from TRBV28 and TRBJ2-1; a possible D gene is TRBD2 (6 bases). The CDR3 loop spans 15 amino acids. V was clipped by 3 bases and J by 8 bases, with 17 bases between them. CDR1 is MDHEN and CDR2 is SYDVKM in the germline V gene. In DNA, the CDR3 is TGTGCCAGCAGTTTCGATATGGGGGGAGGCGATGAGCAGTTCTTC. Its translation: CASSFDMGGGDEQFF. Full variable domain (missing parts from reference TRBV28 and TRBJ2-1): DVKVTQSSRYLVKRTGEKVFLECVQDMDHENMFWYRQDPGLGLRLIYFSYDVKMKEKGDIPEGYSVSREKKERFSLILESASTNQTSMYLCASSFDMGGGDEQFFGPGTRLTVL.

The chain combines TRBV29-1 with TRBJ1-2; D gene ambiguous. V lost 4 bases and J 7 bases, leaving 16 bases between the germline ends. The germline CDR1 and CDR2 sequences are SQVTM and ANQGSEA. The CDR3 is 13 residues long. The CDR3 region has the DNA TGCAGCGTTGTGATTGCAGACATTGGTGGCTACACCTTC. This gives the protein CSVVIADIGGYTF.

This clonotype has ten or more counts. The rearrangement joins TRBV6-5 to TRBJ2-1, with 10 positions matching TRBD2. Germline lookup yields CDR1 MNHEY and CDR2 SVGAGI. The CDR3 length is 14 residues. V gave up 4 bases and J gave up 5 bases; unmatched junction bases: 2. The CDR3 reads CASSFSGRNNEQFF. CDR3 sequence (DNA): TGTGCCAGCAGTTTTAGCGGGAGGAACAATGAGCAGTTCTTC.

Ten or more counts support this clonotype. The chain recombines TRBV3-1 with TRBJ2-7, with D maybe TRBD2 (6 bases). Germline V gene data show CDR1 as LGHDT and CDR2 as YNNKEL (reference sequence). CDR3 size: 18 residues. The V end was cut by 3 bases, the J end by 1 base, with 22 bases between. DNA of the CDR3: TGTGCCAGCAGCCAGCTCCCCCGATGGGGAGCGGGTTCCTACGAGCAGTACTTC. Its protein product is CASSQLPRWGAGSYEQYF.

This clonotype appeared many times. Its ends do not fully match the called genes, so a read error is possible. This sequence joins TRBV12-3 or TRBV12-4 and TRBJ2-1; TRBD2 might be the D (6 bases). The CDR3 consists of 13 residues. This chain's CDR3 is CASRLAANNEQFF. The DNA of the CDR3 is TGTGCCAGCAGGTTAGCGGCTAACAATGAGCAGTTCTTC.

This clonotype was counted between two and nine times. J is TRBJ2-2 and V is TRBV14, with unresolved D. This CDR3 region has 14 residues. Trimming cost V 2 bases and J 1 base, with 5 bases left between them. Germline V CDR1 and CDR2: SGHDN, FVKESK. The CDR3 spells CASSQFKNTGELFF. The CDR3 coding sequence is TGTGCCAGCAGCCAATTCAAGAACACCGGGGAGCTGTTTTTT.

In its sample, this clonotype was seen a few times. This chain uses TRBV19 with TRBJ2-1; 7 positions agree with TRBD2. The V and J ends lost 0 bases and 15 bases, in that order; junction bases with no gene match: 8. The length of the CDR3 is 13 residues. CDR1 and CDR2 (germline): LNHDA, SQIVND (reference sequence). CDR3 loop: CASSIDRTRMVFF. CDR3 DNA sequence: TGTGCCAGTAGTATAGATAGGACTAGAATGGTGTTCTTC.

V and J are TRBV7-9 and TRBJ2-3; D is uncertain. Trimming removed 5 bases from V and 6 bases from J, with 12 bases in between. The V gene's germline CDR1 is SEHNR and CDR2 FQNEAQ (reference sequence). The CDR3 runs 13 residues. This CDR3 is CASSRAGADTQYF. In DNA form, the CDR3 reads TGTGCCAGCAGCCGCGCCGGAGCGGATACGCAGTATTTT. Combining the CDR3 with reference TRBV7-9 and TRBJ2-3 gives the whole variable domain DTGVSQNPRHKITKRGQNVTFRCDPISEHNRLYWYRQTLGQGPEFLTYFQNEAQLEKSRLLSDRFSAERPKGSFSTLEIQRTEQGDSAMYLCASSRAGADTQYFGPGTRLTVL.

This clonotype was recorded at least ten times. This chain connects TRBV29-1 to TRBJ2-3; D unclear. Germline CDR1 reads SQVTM; CDR2 reads ANQGSEA. The CDR3 is 14 residues long. Trimming left V 7 bases short and J 3 bases short, with 17 bases between. The CDR3 region is CSARRVVGTDTQYF. The CDR3 DNA reads as TGCAGCGCCCGACGCGTCGTTGGTACAGATACGCAGTATTTT.

The table lists this clonotype with many counts. The chain has TRBV12-5 and TRBJ2-3, with 9 bases identical to TRBD2. The length of the CDR3 is 15 residues. Germline lookup yields CDR1 LGHNT and CDR2 FRNRAP. J lost 4 bases, V lost 4 bases, and 6 bases had no gene match. The CDR3 nucleotides read TGTGCTAGTGGTTGGCCGGGACTAGCCCCAGATACGCAGTATTTT. It is translated as CASGWPGLAPDTQYF.

This clonotype occurred many times. The chain recombines TRBV5-1 with TRBJ2-7, with TRBD2 as a possible D gene (5 bases). Trimming stripped 4 bases from V and 2 bases from J, with 13 bases between. From germline, CDR1 is SGHRS and CDR2 YFSETQ. This CDR3 region has 14 residues. The CDR3 region has the DNA TGCGCCAGCAGCCTTTTAACCGGGACCTACGAGCAGTACTTC. It translates to CASSLLTGTYEQYF.

This clonotype was observed at least ten times. The rearrangement uses TRBV6-4 and TRBJ2-1; TRBD1 or TRBD2 may be the D gene (5 bases each). Per germline, CDR1 MRHNA and CDR2 SNTAGT. V lost 5 bases, J lost 4 bases, and 15 bases lay in between. CDR3 length equals 15 residues. Here the CDR3 DNA reads TGTGCCAGCAGTATCTCCGGGACGGAATACAATGAGCAGTTCTTC. Translating it yields CASSISGTEYNEQFF.

This clonotype was counted between two and nine times. This chain links TRBV7-8 with TRBJ2-5; D perhaps matches TRBD2 (6 bases). This CDR3 spans 15 amino acids. Trimming stripped 0 bases from V and 5 bases from J, with 13 bases between. The germline V gene encodes CDR1 SGHVS and CDR2 FQNEAQ. The CDR3 nucleotides read TGTGCCAGCAGCTTAGCGGGATATCGGGGGGAGACCCAGTACTTC. Its protein product is CASSLAGYRGETQYF.

This clonotype appeared many times. This rearrangement joins TRBV5-1 to TRBJ1-3, with 7 bases matching TRBD1. CDR3 length: 15 amino acids. CDR1 and CDR2 from the germline V gene are SGHRS and YFSETQ. The V and J ends lost 4 bases and 0 bases, in that order; junction bases with no gene match: 4. The CDR3 protein is CASSREGASGNTIYF. CDR3 DNA: TGCGCCAGCAGCCGTGAGGGGGCCTCTGGAAACACCATATATTTT.

This clonotype has a count of ten or more. This chain joins TRBV5-1 and TRBJ2-7; D remains ambiguous. The CDR3 is made up of 14 amino acids. From germline, CDR1 is SGHRS and CDR2 YFSETQ. Trimming shortened V by 2 bases and J by 6 bases, and 15 bases separated the two germline ends. The CDR3 protein is CASSFTVGDSEQYF. The CDR3 DNA is TGCGCCAGCAGCTTTACCGTCGGAGATAGCGAGCAGTACTTC. Combining the CDR3 with reference TRBV5-1 and TRBJ2-7 gives the whole variable domain KAGVTQTPRYLIKTRGQQVTLSCSPISGHRSVSWYQQTPGQGLQFLFEYFSETQRNKGNFPGRFSGRQFSNSRSEMNVSTLELGDSALYLCASSFTVGDSEQYFGPGTRLTVT.

This clonotype was found many times. This rearrangement joins TRBV20-1 to TRBJ2-1, with 13 positions matching TRBD2. CDR1 is DFQATT and CDR2 is SNEGSKA in the germline V gene (reference sequence). The CDR3 covers 16 residues. Trimming took 3 bases from V and 2 from J; bases not matched to a gene: 4. CDR3 nucleotides: TGCAGTGCTAGCCCAGGACTAGCGGGAGCCTACAATGAGCAGTTCTTC. It yields the protein CSASPGLAGAYNEQFF.

The DNA of the CDR3 is TGCGCCAGCAGCTTCCTAGCGGGGGGGACAAATGAGCAGTTCTTC. Translated: CASSFLAGGTNEQFF. This rearrangement joins TRBV5-1 to TRBJ2-1, with 12 bases lining up with TRBD2. This CDR3 has 15 amino acids. The germline V gene has CDR1 SGHRS and CDR2 YFSETQ. V was clipped by 2 bases and J by 7 bases; unmatched bases: 4.

This clonotype was seen a handful of times. The J gene is TRBJ2-5, the V gene TRBV2; no definite D call. Germline V lookup: CDR1 SNHLY, CDR2 FYNNEI. V was pared by 6 bases and J by 0 bases, with 5 bases between. The CDR3 covers 12 residues. CDR3 coding DNA: TGTGCCAGCAGAAGGGACCAAGAGACCCAGTACTTC. Residues: CASRRDQETQYF.

This clonotype was seen repeatedly, ten times or more. V usage is TRBV27 and J usage is TRBJ2-7; no clear D gene. The length of the CDR3 is 14 residues. The germline V gene has CDR1 MNHEY and CDR2 SMNVEV (reference sequence). V lost 6 bases, J lost 0 bases, and 12 bases lay in between. CDR3 nucleotide sequence: TGTGCCAGCAGCCCCACGCCGAGCTCCTACGAGCAGTACTTC. Translation gives CASSPTPSSYEQYF.

This clonotype was recorded at least ten times. This chain uses TRBV6-1 with TRBJ1-2, with 9 bases aligning to TRBD1. This CDR3 has 15 residues. Losses at the gene ends were 6 bases for V and 5 bases for J; bases not matched to a gene: 10. Germline values: CDR1 MNHNS, CDR2 SASEGT. CDR3 DNA sequence: TGTGCCAGCAGCGAAACAGGGGGCGAAGGGTATGGCTACACCTTC. It encodes CASSETGGEGYGYTF.

This clonotype was seen a single time. This clone may be a read error of a much larger clone one base away. The CDR3 does not close with the conserved phenylalanine or tryptophan, likely indicating a read error. This sequence joins TRBV7-2 and TRBJ1-2, with D uncertain. Germline-derived CDR1 and CDR2 are SGHTA and FQGNSA. V was clipped by 5 bases and J by 2 bases, with 15 bases between them. The CDR3 is made up of 15 amino acids. CDR3 nucleotides: TGTGCCAGCAGCCTACAAGAGGGAGGAAACTATGGCTACACCCTC. Encoded protein: CASSLQEGGNYGYTL.

The chain carries TRBV7-9 and TRBJ2-1; 10 bases match TRBD2. Germline CDR1 SEHNR, CDR2 FQNEAQ (reference sequence). The junction had 7 bases not matched to a gene; V was cut back by 6 bases and J by 5 bases. The CDR3 sequence is 15 residues long. The CDR3 DNA reads as TGTGCCAGCAGACGACTAGCGGGTATGAACAATGAGCAGTTCTTC. Amino acid sequence: CASRRLAGMNNEQFF.

This clonotype was seen repeatedly, ten times or more. The chain's CDR3 is CASSQNGPLAKNIQYF. CDR3 nucleotides: TGTGCCAGCAGCCAGAACGGTCCTCTAGCCAAAAACATTCAGTACTTC. This chain joins TRBV5-6 and TRBJ2-4; unclear D gene. V shed 4 bases and J shed 0 bases, with 14 bases lying between them. CDR1 SGHDT and CDR2 YYEEEE come from the germline V gene. This CDR3 region has 16 residues.